These 24 T cell receptor beta chains were all obtained from the same sample, sequenced in a study of blood T cell repertoires in COVID-19. Measured with immunoSEQ multiplex PCR; TCRdb has only the in-frame clones, and not every one. The table lists about 130,000 clones, 60% to 80% of them singletons. Sequences were obtained from peripheral blood. The source of these receptors is a man aged 55 to 70 who had recovered from COVID-19.

V and J are TRBV11-2 and TRBJ2-2; D not certain. Germline CDR1 SGHAT, CDR2 FQNNGV. The CDR3 has 11 residues. V lost 7 bases and J 6 bases, leaving 6 bases between the germline ends. DNA for the CDR3: TGTGCCAGCACCCCAGCCGGGGAGCTGTTTTTT. Translated: CASTPAGELFF.

This chain uses TRBV29-1 with TRBJ2-2; TRBD1 might be the D (6 bases). CDR3 length: 16 amino acids. V gave up 0 bases and J gave up 7 bases, with 18 bases separating them. CDR1 is SQVTM, CDR2 ANQGSEA, per germline. The CDR3 loop is CSVEEADRPPGGELFF. The CDR3 nucleotides read TGCAGCGTTGAAGAGGCTGACAGGCCACCCGGCGGGGAGCTGTTTTTT.

This sequence joins TRBV7-2 and TRBJ2-3; D unclear. The germline V and J ends were trimmed by 2 bases and 4 bases, with 7 bases remaining between them. CDR1 is SGHTA and CDR2 is FQGNSA in the germline V gene. This CDR3 is built from 13 residues. The CDR3 loop reads CASSLSQSDTQYF. DNA for the CDR3: TGTGCCAGCAGCTTATCCCAATCAGATACGCAGTATTTT.

V usage is TRBV4-2 and J usage is TRBJ2-1, with TRBD2 identical over 7 bases. CDR1 is LGHNA and CDR2 is YNFKEQ in the germline V gene. The CDR3 has 18 amino acids. The V and J ends lost 2 bases and 4 bases, in that order; junction bases with no gene match: 14. Here the CDR3 DNA reads TGTGCCAGCAGCCAAAGAGGAGCCGGTGAGGGAGGGTACAATGAGCAGTTCTTC. This translates into CASSQRGAGEGGYNEQFF.

This clone was seen a few times. This chain connects TRBV28 to TRBJ2-3; the D gene is possibly TRBD2 (7 bases). This CDR3 spans 16 amino acids. CDR1 and CDR2 from the germline V gene are MDHEN and SYDVKM. Trimming cost V 2 bases and J 4 bases, with 16 bases left between them. The CDR3 reads CASSLTGGRGPDTQYF. The DNA of the CDR3 is TGTGCCAGCAGTTTAACCGGGGGGCGCGGCCCAGATACGCAGTATTTT.

The J gene is TRBJ2-1, the V gene TRBV27; unclear D gene. With 0 bases removed from V and 4 bases from J, the gap between germline ends came to 7 bases. CDR1 and CDR2 from the germline V gene are MNHEY and SMNVEV (reference sequence). This CDR3 has 14 residues. In nucleotides, the CDR3 is TGTGCCAGCAGTTTATCACGGTCGTACAATGAGCAGTTCTTC. This encodes CASSLSRSYNEQFF.

V gene TRBV30 combines with J gene TRBJ1-5; D possibly corresponds to TRBD1 (5 bases). The CDR3 loop spans 13 amino acids. The ends were cut back, 2 bases at V and 6 bases at J, with 11 bases in the middle. Germline CDR1 GTSNPN, CDR2 SVGIG (reference sequence). CDR3 DNA: TGTGCCTGGAGTACGTCCAGGGTTCAGCCCCAGCATTTT. Translated: CAWSTSRVQPQHF. Complete variable domain (other parts from reference TRBV30 and TRBJ1-5): SQTIHQWPATLVQPVGSPLSLECTVEGTSNPNLYWYRQAAGRGLQLLFYSVGIGQISSEVPQNLSASRPQDRQFILSSKKLLLSDSGFYLCAWSTSRVQPQHFGDGTRLSIL.

This chain's CDR3 is CASSKGTARRETQYF. In nucleotides, the CDR3 is TGTGCCAGCAGTAAAGGGACAGCCAGGAGGGAGACCCAGTACTTC. V gene TRBV2 combines with J gene TRBJ2-5; 7 bases map to TRBD1. V shed 5 bases, J shed 5 bases, and the junction held 11 bases outside the gene matches. This CDR3 region has 15 residues. Germline V gene sequence: CDR1 SNHLY, CDR2 FYNNEI.

The genes are TRBV9 and TRBJ2-2; D is possibly TRBD1 (5 bases). This CDR3 has 14 amino acids. CDR1 and CDR2 from the germline V gene are SGDLS and YYNGEE. V lost 3 bases, J lost 8 bases, and 14 bases lay in between. The CDR3 reads CASSEPGITGELFF. In nucleotides, the CDR3 is TGTGCCAGCAGCGAGCCAGGGATCACTGGGGAGCTGTTTTTT.

CDR3 sequence: CASTRAGGIPNYGYTF. The CDR3 DNA follows: TGCGCCAGCACCCGAGCAGGAGGGATCCCTAACTATGGCTACACCTTC. The chain joins TRBV4-1 to TRBJ1-2; D unresolved. This CDR3 contains 16 residues. Germline CDR1 MGHRA, CDR2 YSYEKL. With 7 bases removed from V and 0 bases from J, the gap between germline ends came to 18 bases.

V is TRBV7-3 and J is TRBJ1-1; 10 bases match TRBD1. Germline trimming cut 4 bases from V and 1 base from J; bases unmatched to any gene: 3. The CDR3 is 15 amino acids. Germline CDR1 reads SGHTA; CDR2 reads FQGTGA. CDR3 in amino acids: CASSSGQGENTEAFF. The CDR3 bases are TGTGCCAGCAGCTCTGGACAGGGGGAGAACACTGAAGCTTTCTTT. The full variable domain, with the rest looked up from reference TRBV7-3 and TRBJ1-1, is GAGVSQTPSNKVTEKGKYVELRCDPISGHTALYWYRQSLGQGPEFLIYFQGTGAADDSGLPNDRFFAVRPEGSVSTLKIQRTERGDSAVYLCASSSGQGENTEAFFGQGTRLTVV.

V is TRBV9 and J is TRBJ2-7, with D possibly matching TRBD1 (7 bases). CDR1 SGDLS and CDR2 YYNGEE come from the germline V gene. V lost 0 bases and J lost 7, with 14 bases in between. CDR3 length: 14 amino acids. CDR3 loop: CASSVGQGGGEQYF. In nucleotides, the CDR3 is TGTGCCAGCAGCGTAGGACAGGGTGGAGGGGAGCAGTACTTC.

The rearrangement links TRBV7-8 to TRBJ2-3; TRBD2 matches at 10 bases. This CDR3 has 18 residues. J gave up 5 bases and V 0 bases, and 11 bases lay outside the gene matches. Looked up from germline, CDR1 is SGHVS and CDR2 is FQNEAQ. CDR3 nucleotides: TGTGCCAGCAGCTTAGCCGTTACAGCGGGGGGGCAGGTAGATACGCAGTATTTT. This encodes CASSLAVTAGGQVDTQYF.

V gene TRBV28 combines with J gene TRBJ1-6; perhaps TRBD1 as D (5 bases). The CDR3 loop spans 14 amino acids. Germline V CDR1 and CDR2: MDHEN, SYDVKM. V was cut by 7 bases and J by 10 bases, with 17 bases left in between. The CDR3 DNA follows: TGTGCCAGCACCCCTGCGGGAAGGGACTCACCCCTCCACTTT. Its protein product is CASTPAGRDSPLHF.

The chain combines TRBV5-1 with TRBJ1-1; D is uncertain. Trimming shortened V by 5 bases and J by 0 bases, and 14 bases separated the two germline ends. This CDR3 has 15 residues. Germline V lookup: CDR1 SGHRS, CDR2 YFSETQ. This chain's CDR3 is CASSQEAIMNTEAFF. CDR3 DNA: TGCGCCAGCAGTCAAGAAGCGATCATGAACACTGAAGCTTTCTTT.

In its sample, this clone was seen many times. The chain recombines TRBV4-1 with TRBJ2-7; the D is unclear. The germline CDR1 and CDR2 sequences are MGHRA and YSYEKL. V was shortened by 1 base and J by 0 bases, with 10 bases between the two germline ends. The CDR3 runs to 15 residues. The CDR3 coding sequence is TGCGCCAGCAGCCAAGTTACGGTGAGCTCCTACGAGCAGTACTTC. As protein: CASSQVTVSSYEQYF.

The V call is TRBV5-1, the J call TRBJ2-3, with 8 positions matching TRBD2. V trimming: 3 bases; J trimming: 1 base; junction bases outside the gene matches: 7. The CDR3 runs 16 residues. Germline V gene sequence: CDR1 SGHRS, CDR2 YFSETQ. DNA of the CDR3: TGCGCCAGCAGCTACCCTAGCGGGCAACGCACAGATACGCAGTATTTT. Its protein is CASSYPSGQRTDTQYF. Using reference TRBV5-1 and TRBJ2-3 for the parts outside the CDR3, the full variable domain is KAGVTQTPRYLIKTRGQQVTLSCSPISGHRSVSWYQQTPGQGLQFLFEYFSETQRNKGNFPGRFSGRQFSNSRSEMNVSTLELGDSALYLCASSYPSGQRTDTQYFGPGTRLTVL.

The V gene is TRBV28, the J gene TRBJ2-2, with 10 bases identical to TRBD2. Germline assignment: CDR1 MDHEN and CDR2 SYDVKM. V shed 5 bases and J 2 bases; nucleotides not matched to a gene: 8. There are 17 residues in the CDR3. In DNA, the CDR3 is TGTGCCAGCAGTAGAACCGGACTAGCGGCTAACACCGGGGAGCTGTTTTTT. It specifies CASSRTGLAANTGELFF.

The CDR3 sequence: CASSFREDTQYF. Here the CDR3 DNA reads TGTGCCAGCAGCTTCCGGGAGGATACGCAGTATTTT. The V gene is TRBV9, the J gene TRBJ2-3; a weak D match, TRBD2 (6 bases). The CDR3 runs to 12 residues. The ends were cut back, 4 bases at V and 6 bases at J, with 9 bases in the middle. Germline V CDR1 and CDR2: SGDLS, YYNGEE.

The chain couples TRBV3-1 (or the pseudogene TRBV3-2) to TRBJ2-3; D call uncertain. In germline, CDR1 is LGHDT, CDR2 YNNKEL (reference sequence). Trimming took 4 bases from V and 2 from J, leaving 13 bases between them. The CDR3 loop spans 15 amino acids. The CDR3 reads CASSRDITDTDTQYF. For the CDR3, the DNA is TGTGCCAGCAGCCGCGACATTACGGACACAGATACGCAGTATTTT.

This CDR3 reads CASSPNRGTEAFF. CDR3 DNA sequence: TGTGCCAGCTCACCGAACAGGGGGACTGAAGCTTTCTTT. The rearrangement links TRBV18 to TRBJ1-1; 8 nucleotides agree with TRBD1. In germline, CDR1 is KGHSH, CDR2 LQKENI. The CDR3 is 13 amino acids. Germline trimming cut 3 bases from V and 5 bases from J; bases unmatched to any gene: 2.

V usage is TRBV5-4 and J usage is TRBJ2-5; 8 bases map to TRBD1. Germline loops: CDR1 SGHNT, CDR2 YYREEE (reference sequence). V dropped 0 bases and J dropped 3; count of bases not matched to a gene: 1. This CDR3 comprises 14 residues. CDR3 coding DNA: TGTGCCAGCAGCTTGGGGGACAGGAAAGAGACCCAGTACTTC. As protein: CASSLGDRKETQYF.

This clone was counted ten times or more. The V and J genes are TRBV6-5 and TRBJ2-1, with 12 positions matching TRBD2. Germline V CDR1 and CDR2: MNHEY, SVGAGI. This CDR3 comprises 15 residues. Trimming cost V 6 bases and J 6 bases; bases outside gene matches: 6. The CDR3 protein is CASRLGTSGPNEQFF. The CDR3 DNA sequence: TGTGCCAGCAGGCTAGGGACTAGCGGGCCCAATGAGCAGTTCTTC.

As regards this clone: This clone may be a read error of a much larger clone one base away. The rearrangement links TRBV11-2 to TRBJ2-1, with D possibly TRBD2 on 7 matching bases. The CDR3 runs 14 residues. With 5 bases removed from V and 10 bases from J, the gap between germline ends came to 18 bases. Germline CDR1 SGHAT, CDR2 FQNNGV. DNA of the CDR3: TGTGCCAGCAGCGTGCTGGGGGCGGGGGCCGAGCAGTTCTTC. Protein: CASSVLGAGAEQFF.